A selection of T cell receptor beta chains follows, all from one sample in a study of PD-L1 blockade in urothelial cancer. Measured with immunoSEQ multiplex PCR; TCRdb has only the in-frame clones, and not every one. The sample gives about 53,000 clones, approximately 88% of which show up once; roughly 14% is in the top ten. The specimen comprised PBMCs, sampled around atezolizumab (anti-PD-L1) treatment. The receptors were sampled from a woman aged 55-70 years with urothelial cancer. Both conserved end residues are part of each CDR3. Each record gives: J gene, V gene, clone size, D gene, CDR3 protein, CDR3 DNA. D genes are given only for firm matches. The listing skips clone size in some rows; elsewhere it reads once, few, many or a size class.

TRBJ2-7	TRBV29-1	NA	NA	CSVRQVHEQYF	TGCAGCGTTCGACAGGTACACGAGCAGTACTTC
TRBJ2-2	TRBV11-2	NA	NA	CASSFGLPLGVGELFF	TGTGCCAGCAGCTTCGGACTCCCCTTAGGTGTCGGGGAGCTGTTTTTT
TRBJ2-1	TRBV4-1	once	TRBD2	CASSQGPGGRNEQFF	TGCGCCAGCAGCCAAGGCCCGGGGGGGCGCAATGAGCAGTTCTTC
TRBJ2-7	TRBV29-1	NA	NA	CSVDGGGYEQYF	TGCAGCGTTGACGGTGGAGGGTACGAGCAGTACTTC
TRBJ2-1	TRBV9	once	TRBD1	CASSVGGTGLNEQFF	TGTGCCAGCAGCGTAGGGGGGACAGGTTTGAATGAGCAGTTCTTC
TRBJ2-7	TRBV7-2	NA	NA	CASSLSSGTGNEQYF	TGTGCCAGCAGCTTAAGTTCCGGGACTGGAAACGAGCAGTACTTC
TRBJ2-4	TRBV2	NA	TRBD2	CASIRLAGGVAKNIQYF	TGTGCCAGCATTCGACTAGCGGGAGGAGTAGCCAAAAACATTCAGTACTTC
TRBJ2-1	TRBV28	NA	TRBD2	CASSPGLEGREQFF	TGTGCCAGCAGCCCAGGACTAGAGGGAAGAGAGCAGTTCTTC
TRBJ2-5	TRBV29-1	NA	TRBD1	CSVTGGTETQYF	TGCAGCGTTACAGGGGGCACGGAGACCCAGTACTTC
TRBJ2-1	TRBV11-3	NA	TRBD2	CASSLGLAGGLSSYNEQFF	TGTGCCAGCAGCTTAGGTTTAGCGGGGGGCCTAAGCTCCTACAATGAGCAGTTCTTC
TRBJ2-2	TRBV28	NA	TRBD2	CASGLAGAQNTGELFF	TGTGCCAGCGGGTTAGCGGGAGCCCAGAACACCGGGGAGCTGTTTTTT
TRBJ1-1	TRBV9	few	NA	CASSVGLRDTEAFF	TGTGCCAGCAGCGTAGGTCTCAGGGATACTGAAGCTTTCTTT
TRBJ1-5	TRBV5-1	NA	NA	CASSFGLDQPQHF	TGCGCCAGCAGCTTTGGCTTGGATCAGCCCCAGCATTTT
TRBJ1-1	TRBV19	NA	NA	CASSSAGLAFF	TGTGCCAGTAGTTCGGCAGGTTTGGCTTTCTTT
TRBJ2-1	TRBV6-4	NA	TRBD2	CASSDSTSGNLEQFF	TGTGCCAGCAGTGACTCGACTAGCGGGAACCTTGAGCAGTTCTTC
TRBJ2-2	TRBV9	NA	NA	CASSVVSGNTGELFF	TGTGCCAGCAGCGTAGTGAGCGGGAACACCGGGGAGCTGTTTTTT
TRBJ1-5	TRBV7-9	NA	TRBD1	CASSPPGGGGPQHF	TGTGCCAGCAGCCCCCCAGGGGGTGGTGGGCCCCAGCATTTT
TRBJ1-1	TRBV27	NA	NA	CASSLSVGTPNTEAFF	TGTGCCAGCAGTTTATCGGTGGGCACTCCGAACACTGAAGCTTTCTTT
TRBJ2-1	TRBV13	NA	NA	CASSLGSKEQFF	TGTGCCAGCAGCTTAGGATCAAAAGAGCAGTTCTTC
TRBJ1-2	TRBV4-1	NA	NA	CASSQVTGMQSYGYTF	TGCGCCAGCAGCCAAGTAACAGGGATGCAATCCTATGGCTACACCTTC
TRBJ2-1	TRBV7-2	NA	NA	CASSKISSYNEQFF	TGTGCCAGCAGCAAGATTAGCTCCTACAATGAGCAGTTCTTC
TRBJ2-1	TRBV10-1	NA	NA	CASSESLRGHYAYNEQFF	TGCGCCAGCAGTGAGTCTCTTAGGGGACATTATGCCTACAATGAGCAGTTCTTC
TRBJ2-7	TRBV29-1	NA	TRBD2	CSVEMSLGAGGPREQYF	TGCAGCGTTGAAATGTCCCTAGGAGCGGGAGGGCCTCGCGAGCAGTACTTC
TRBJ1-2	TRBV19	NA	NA	CASSLPERNYGYTF	TGTGCCAGTAGTCTGCCAGAAAGAAACTATGGCTACACCTTC
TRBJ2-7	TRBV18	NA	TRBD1	CASSPPWDRSYEQYF	TGTGCCAGCTCACCACCTTGGGACAGATCCTACGAGCAGTACTTC
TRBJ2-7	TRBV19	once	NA	CASSMMAATFYEQYF	TGTGCCAGTAGTATGATGGCAGCGACCTTCTACGAGCAGTACTTC
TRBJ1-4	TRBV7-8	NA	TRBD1	CASSSNIGQAYRKLFF	TGTGCCAGCAGCTCCAACATCGGACAGGCATATAGAAAACTGTTTTTT
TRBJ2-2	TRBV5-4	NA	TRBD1	CASSLNWFATGGTGELFF	TGTGCCAGCAGCTTGAATTGGTTCGCGACAGGGGGCACCGGGGAGCTGTTTTTT
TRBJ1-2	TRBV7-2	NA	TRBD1	CASSQTGDGYTF	TGTGCCAGCAGCCAGACAGGGGACGGCTACACCTTC
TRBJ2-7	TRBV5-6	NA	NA	CASSRTATYEQYF	TGTGCCAGCAGCAGGACAGCCACCTACGAGCAGTACTTC
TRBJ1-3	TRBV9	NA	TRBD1	CASSAGTGGGNTIYF	TGTGCCAGCAGCGCCGGGACAGGGGGTGGAAACACCATATATTTT